This T cell receptor (beta chain) was observed in a study of response to subunit inactivated influenza vaccine. With regard to this clonotype: The antigen remains unidentified.

TCRdb recomputed calls from the RT-PCR reads with MiXCR, one row per CDR3 protein. The sample lists hundreds of thousands of distinct CDR3 sequences, roughly 15% occurring once. The CDR3 spans 15 residues. The germline CDR1 and CDR2 sequences are DFQATT and SNEGSKA (reference sequence). V lost 3 bases to trimming and J lost 4 bases; unmatched junction nucleotides: 5. Study outcomes and limitations: Each seasonal influenza vaccination, the authors suggested, recruits few new T cells.

The TCR sequence derives from a man aged 50-60 years who received an inactivated influenza vaccine. The genes are TRBV20-1 and TRBJ2-1; 11 nucleotides match TRBD2. Sequencing was performed on PBMCs from blood, taken 14 to 15 days before vaccination. In DNA form, the CDR3 reads TGCAGTGCTAGTGCCCTAGCGGGAGGATACAATGAGCAGTTCTTC. Its translation is CSASALAGGYNEQFF.